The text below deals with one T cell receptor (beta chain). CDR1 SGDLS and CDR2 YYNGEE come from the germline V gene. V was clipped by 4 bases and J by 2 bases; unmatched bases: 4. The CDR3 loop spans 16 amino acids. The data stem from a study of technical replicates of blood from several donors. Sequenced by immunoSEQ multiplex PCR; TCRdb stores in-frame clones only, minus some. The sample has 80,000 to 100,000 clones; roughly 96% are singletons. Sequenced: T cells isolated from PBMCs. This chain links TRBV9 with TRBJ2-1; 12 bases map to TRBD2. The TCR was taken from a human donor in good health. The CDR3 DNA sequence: TGTGCCAGCAGCCCCCGACTAGCGGGAGCCTACAATGAGCAGTTCTTC. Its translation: CASSPRLAGAYNEQFF.